Reported below is one T cell receptor beta chain. From germline, CDR1 is SGHRS and CDR2 YFSETQ. The junction had 9 bases not matched to a gene; V was cut back by 0 bases and J by 1 base. The CDR3 has 17 amino acids. In the source study's methods: From reference gene primer amplification, estimates of nucleated cell counts were derived. The protocol was immunoSEQ multiplex PCR, while the TCRdb copy is restricted to in-frame clones and leaves out a portion. V, J and clone size were drawn from that table, and D and trimming were deduced from the DNA. Here the sample spans around 60,000 clones, about 79% being singletons. These data belong to a study of blood T cell repertoires in COVID-19. Study information: Acute-phase and convalescent COVID-19 samples originated in the United States, Italy and Spain. In each case, the material was cDNA or gDNA derived from T cells, B-cell-depleted T cells, or PBMCs.

The chain links TRBV5-1 to TRBJ2-7; the match to TRBD2 covers 8 bases. What was sequenced was peripheral blood. The receptor's source is an older woman with acute or convalescent COVID-19. This chain's CDR3 is CASSLGAATSASYEQYF. DNA of the CDR3: TGCGCCAGCAGCTTGGGAGCGGCGACTAGCGCTTCCTACGAGCAGTACTTC.